This T cell receptor (beta chain) was observed in a study of neurological immune-mediated disorders. This clonotype was recorded only once. Synthesis of cDNA used 5'RACE (with 10-nucleotide random UMIs). TCRdb re-called the 5' RACE reads with MiXCR, one entry per CDR3 protein. The sample includes about 53,000 distinct CDR3 sequences, roughly 8.8% of them seen just once. The time point denotes: longitudinal time-point 3. The unsorted libraries were produced from 2 million PBMCs held at -80 C. Material: PBMCs. The sequence came from a woman between 40 and 55 years old in good health.

Written as DNA, the CDR3 is TGCGCCAGCAGCTTAGGCCAGTATCCCGGGGAGCTGTTTTTT. Translated, it gives CASSLGQYPGELFF. This chain uses TRBV5-1 with TRBJ2-2; D gene ambiguous. The CDR3 is made up of 14 amino acids. Germline V gene sequence: CDR1 SGHRS, CDR2 YFSETQ. Between the trimmed V and J ends, which lost 2 bases and 6 bases, there was a span of 11 bases.